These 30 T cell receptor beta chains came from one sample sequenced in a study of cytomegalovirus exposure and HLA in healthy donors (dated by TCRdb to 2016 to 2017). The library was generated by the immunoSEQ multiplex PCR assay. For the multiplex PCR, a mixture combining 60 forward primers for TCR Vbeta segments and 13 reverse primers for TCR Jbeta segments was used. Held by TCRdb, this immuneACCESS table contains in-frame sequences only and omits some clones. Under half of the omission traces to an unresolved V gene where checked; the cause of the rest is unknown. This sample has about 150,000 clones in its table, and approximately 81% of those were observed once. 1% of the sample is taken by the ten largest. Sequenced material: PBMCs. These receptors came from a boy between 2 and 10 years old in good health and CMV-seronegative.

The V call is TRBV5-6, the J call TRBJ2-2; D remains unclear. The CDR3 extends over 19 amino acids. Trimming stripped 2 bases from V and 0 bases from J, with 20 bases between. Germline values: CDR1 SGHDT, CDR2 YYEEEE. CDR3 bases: TGTGCCAGCAGCTTTCAGCCGGGTTCACAATTTGCGAACACCGGGGAGCTGTTTTTT. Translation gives CASSFQPGSQFANTGELFF.

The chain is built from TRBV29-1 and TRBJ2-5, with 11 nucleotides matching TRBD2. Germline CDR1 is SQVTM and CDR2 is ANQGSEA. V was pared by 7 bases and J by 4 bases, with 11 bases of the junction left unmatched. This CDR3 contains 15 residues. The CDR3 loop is CSAEGLAGGGETQYF. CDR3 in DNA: TGCAGCGCCGAAGGTTTAGCGGGAGGGGGAGAGACCCAGTACTTC.

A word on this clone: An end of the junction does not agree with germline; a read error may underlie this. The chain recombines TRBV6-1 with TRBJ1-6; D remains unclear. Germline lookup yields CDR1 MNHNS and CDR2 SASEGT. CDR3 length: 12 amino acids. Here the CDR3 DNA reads TGTGCCAGCAGCCAGTTTAATTCACCCTTCCACTTT. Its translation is CASSQFNSPFHF.

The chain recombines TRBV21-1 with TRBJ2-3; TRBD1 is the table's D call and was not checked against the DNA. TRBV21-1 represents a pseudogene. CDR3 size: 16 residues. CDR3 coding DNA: TGTGCCAGCAGCAAAGAGGAGTCGGACAGCGGAGATACGCAGTATTTT. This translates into CASSKEESDSGDTQYF.

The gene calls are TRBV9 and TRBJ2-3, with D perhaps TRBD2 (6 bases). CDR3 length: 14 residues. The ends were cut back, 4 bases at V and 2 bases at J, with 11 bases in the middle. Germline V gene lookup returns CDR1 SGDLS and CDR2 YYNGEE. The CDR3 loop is CASSPRRVTDTQYF. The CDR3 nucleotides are TGTGCCAGCAGCCCCCGGAGGGTCACAGATACGCAGTATTTT.

The CDR3 region has the DNA TGTGCCAGCAGTTACTCGGGACTCCAAGAGACCCAGTACTTC. Its translation: CASSYSGLQETQYF. The chain is built from TRBV6-5 and TRBJ2-5; weak D call: TRBD2 (6 bases). There are 14 residues in the CDR3. Germline-derived CDR1 and CDR2 are MNHEY and SVGAGI. Trimming pared 0 bases from V and 1 base from J, leaving 6 bases between.

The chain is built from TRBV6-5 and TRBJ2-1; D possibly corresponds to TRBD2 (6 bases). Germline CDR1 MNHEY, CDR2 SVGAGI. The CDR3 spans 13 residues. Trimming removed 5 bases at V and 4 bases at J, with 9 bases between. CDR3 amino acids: CASSIGTYNEQFF. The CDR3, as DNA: TGTGCCAGCAGTATAGGGACTTACAATGAGCAGTTCTTC.

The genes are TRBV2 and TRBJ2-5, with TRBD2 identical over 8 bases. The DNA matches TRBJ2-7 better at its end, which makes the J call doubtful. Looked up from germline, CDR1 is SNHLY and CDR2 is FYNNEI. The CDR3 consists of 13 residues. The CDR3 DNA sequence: TGTGCCAGCAGGAGCGGGGGTGCGTACGAGCAGTACTTC. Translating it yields CASRSGGAYEQYF.

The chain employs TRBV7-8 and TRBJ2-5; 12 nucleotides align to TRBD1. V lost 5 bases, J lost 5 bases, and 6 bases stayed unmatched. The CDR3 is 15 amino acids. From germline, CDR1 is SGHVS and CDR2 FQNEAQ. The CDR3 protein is CASSRDRGRGETQYF. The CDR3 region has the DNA TGTGCCAGCAGCCGGGACAGGGGGCGCGGGGAGACCCAGTACTTC.

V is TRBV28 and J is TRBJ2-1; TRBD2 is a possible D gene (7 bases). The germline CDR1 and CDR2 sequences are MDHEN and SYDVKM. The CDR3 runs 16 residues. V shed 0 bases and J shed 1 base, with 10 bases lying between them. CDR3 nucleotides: TGTGCCAGCAGTTTATGGGGGGGGACATCCTACAATGAGCAGTTCTTC. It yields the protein CASSLWGGTSYNEQFF.

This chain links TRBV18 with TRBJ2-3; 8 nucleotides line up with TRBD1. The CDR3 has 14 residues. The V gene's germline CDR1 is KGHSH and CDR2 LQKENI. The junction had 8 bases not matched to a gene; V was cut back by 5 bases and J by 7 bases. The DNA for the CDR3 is TGTGCCAGCTCATTCCAGGGGGCAATGTATACGCAGTATTTT. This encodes CASSFQGAMYTQYF. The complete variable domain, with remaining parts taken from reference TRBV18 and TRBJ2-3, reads NAGVMQNPRHLVRRRGQEARLRCSPMKGHSHVYWYRQLPEEGLKFMVYLQKENIIDESGMPKERFSAEFPKEGPSILRIQQVVRGDSAAYFCASSFQGAMYTQYFGPGTRLTVL.

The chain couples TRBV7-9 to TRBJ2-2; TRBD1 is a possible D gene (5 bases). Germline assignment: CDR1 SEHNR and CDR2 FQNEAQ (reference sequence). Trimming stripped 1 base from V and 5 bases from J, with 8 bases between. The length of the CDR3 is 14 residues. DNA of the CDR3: TGTGCCAGCAGCTTAGTGACAGCGACCGGGGAGCTGTTTTTT. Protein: CASSLVTATGELFF.

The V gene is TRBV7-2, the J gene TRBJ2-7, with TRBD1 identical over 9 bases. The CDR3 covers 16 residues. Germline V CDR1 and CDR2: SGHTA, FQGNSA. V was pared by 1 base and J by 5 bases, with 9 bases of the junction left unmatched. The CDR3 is CASSLDMGQGIHEQYF. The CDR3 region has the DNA TGTGCCAGCAGCTTAGATATGGGACAGGGAATCCACGAGCAGTACTTC.

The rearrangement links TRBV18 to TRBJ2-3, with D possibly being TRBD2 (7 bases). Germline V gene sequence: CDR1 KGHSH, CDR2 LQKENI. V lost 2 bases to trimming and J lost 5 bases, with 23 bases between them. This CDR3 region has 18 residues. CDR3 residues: CASSPARTSGGEKDTQYF. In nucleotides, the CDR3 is TGTGCCAGCTCACCAGCCCGTACGTCGGGGGGCGAGAAAGATACGCAGTATTTT. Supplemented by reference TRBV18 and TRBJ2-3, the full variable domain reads NAGVMQNPRHLVRRRGQEARLRCSPMKGHSHVYWYRQLPEEGLKFMVYLQKENIIDESGMPKERFSAEFPKEGPSILRIQQVVRGDSAAYFCASSPARTSGGEKDTQYFGPGTRLTVL.

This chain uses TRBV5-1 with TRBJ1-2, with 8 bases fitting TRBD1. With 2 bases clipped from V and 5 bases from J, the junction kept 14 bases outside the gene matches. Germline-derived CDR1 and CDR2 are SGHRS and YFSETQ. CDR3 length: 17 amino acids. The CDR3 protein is CASSFVGTDRVGYGYTF. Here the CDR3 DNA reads TGCGCCAGCAGCTTCGTCGGGACGGACAGGGTGGGATATGGCTACACCTTC.

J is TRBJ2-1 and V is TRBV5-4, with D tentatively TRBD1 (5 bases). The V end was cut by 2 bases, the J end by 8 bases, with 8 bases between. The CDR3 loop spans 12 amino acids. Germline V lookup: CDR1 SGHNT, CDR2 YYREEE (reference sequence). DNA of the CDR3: TGTGCCAGCAGCTTAACAGGAGATGAGCAGTTCTTC. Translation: CASSLTGDEQFF.

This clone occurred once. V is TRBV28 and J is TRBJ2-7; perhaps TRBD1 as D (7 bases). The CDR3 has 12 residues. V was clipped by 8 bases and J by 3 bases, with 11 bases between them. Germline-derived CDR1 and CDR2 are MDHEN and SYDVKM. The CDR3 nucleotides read TGTGCCAGCGGGGGGACAGACTACGAGCAGTACTTC. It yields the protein CASGGTDYEQYF.

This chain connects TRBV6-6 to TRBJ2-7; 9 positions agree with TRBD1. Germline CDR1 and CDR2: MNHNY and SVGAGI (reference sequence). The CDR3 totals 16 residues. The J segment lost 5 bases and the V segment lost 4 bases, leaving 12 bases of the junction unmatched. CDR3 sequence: CASSFGPGTGLDEQYF. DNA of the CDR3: TGTGCCAGCAGTTTCGGACCCGGGACAGGGCTTGACGAGCAGTACTTC.

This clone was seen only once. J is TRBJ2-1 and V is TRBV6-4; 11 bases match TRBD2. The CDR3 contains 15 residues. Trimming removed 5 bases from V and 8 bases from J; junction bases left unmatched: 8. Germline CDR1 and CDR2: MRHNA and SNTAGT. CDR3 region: CASSLLAGASYEQFF. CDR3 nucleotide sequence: TGTGCCAGCAGTTTACTAGCGGGGGCTTCATATGAGCAGTTCTTC.

CDR3 sequence reads: CASSPRSGNTDTQYF. The CDR3 nucleotides are TGTGCCAGCTCACCACGGTCCGGTAACACAGATACGCAGTATTTT. The rearrangement joins TRBV18 to TRBJ2-3; D not resolved. This CDR3 spans 15 amino acids. The germline V gene has CDR1 KGHSH and CDR2 LQKENI. Trimming cost V 1 base and J 2 bases, with 10 bases left between them.

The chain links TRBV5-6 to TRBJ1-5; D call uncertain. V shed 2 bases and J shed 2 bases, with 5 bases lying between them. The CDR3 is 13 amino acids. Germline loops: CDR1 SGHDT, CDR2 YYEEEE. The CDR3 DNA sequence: TGTGCCAGCAGCTTCCAGGGCAATCAGCCCCAGCATTTT. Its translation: CASSFQGNQPQHF.

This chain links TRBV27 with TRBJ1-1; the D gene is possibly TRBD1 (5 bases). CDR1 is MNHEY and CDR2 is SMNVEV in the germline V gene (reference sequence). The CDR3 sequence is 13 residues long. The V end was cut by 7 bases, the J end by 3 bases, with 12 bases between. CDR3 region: CASTGGTHTEAFF. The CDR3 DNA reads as TGTGCCAGCACCGGGGGGACCCACACTGAAGCTTTCTTT.

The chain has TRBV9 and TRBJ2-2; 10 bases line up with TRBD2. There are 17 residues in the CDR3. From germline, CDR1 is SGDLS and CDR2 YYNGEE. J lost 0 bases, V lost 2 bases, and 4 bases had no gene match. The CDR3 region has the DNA TGTGCCAGCAGCGTGGTAGCGGGGGGTACGAACACCGGGGAGCTGTTTTTT. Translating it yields CASSVVAGGTNTGELFF.

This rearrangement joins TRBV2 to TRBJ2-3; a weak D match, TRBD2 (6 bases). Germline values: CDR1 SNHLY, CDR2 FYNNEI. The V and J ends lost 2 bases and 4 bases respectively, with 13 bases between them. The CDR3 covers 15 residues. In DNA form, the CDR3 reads TGTGCCAGCAGTGAAATCGGGGACTCCTCAGATACGCAGTATTTT. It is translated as CASSEIGDSSDTQYF. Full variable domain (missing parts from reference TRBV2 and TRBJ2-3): EPEVTQTPSHQVTQMGQEVILRCVPISNHLYFYWYRQILGQKVEFLVSFYNNEISEKSEIFDDQFSVERPDGSNFTLKIRSTKLEDSAMYFCASSEIGDSSDTQYFGPGTRLTVL.

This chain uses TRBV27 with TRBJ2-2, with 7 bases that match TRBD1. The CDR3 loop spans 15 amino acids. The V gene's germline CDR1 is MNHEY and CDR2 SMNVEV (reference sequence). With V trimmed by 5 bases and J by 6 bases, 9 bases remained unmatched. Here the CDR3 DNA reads TGTGCCAGCAGTCTATATGAGGGGGCGCCCGGGGAGCTGTTTTTT. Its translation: CASSLYEGAPGELFF.

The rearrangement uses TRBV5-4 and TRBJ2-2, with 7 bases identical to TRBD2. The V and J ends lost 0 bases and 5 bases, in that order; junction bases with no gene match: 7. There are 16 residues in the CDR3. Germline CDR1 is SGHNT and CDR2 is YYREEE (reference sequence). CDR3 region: CASSLGAGAMTGELFF. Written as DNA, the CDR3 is TGTGCCAGCAGCTTGGGGGCGGGAGCGATGACCGGGGAGCTGTTTTTT. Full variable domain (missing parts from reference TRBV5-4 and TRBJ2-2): ETGVTQSPTHLIKTRGQQVTLRCSSQSGHNTVSWYQQALGQGPQFIFQYYREEENGRGNFPPRFSGLQFPNYSSELNVNALELDDSALYLCASSLGAGAMTGELFFGEGSRLTVL.

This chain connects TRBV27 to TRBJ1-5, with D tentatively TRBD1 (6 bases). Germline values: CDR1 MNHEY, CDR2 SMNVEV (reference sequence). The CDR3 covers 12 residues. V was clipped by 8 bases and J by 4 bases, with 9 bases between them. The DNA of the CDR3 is TGTGCCAGCGGACAGCTAAATCAGCCCCAGCATTTT. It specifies CASGQLNQPQHF.

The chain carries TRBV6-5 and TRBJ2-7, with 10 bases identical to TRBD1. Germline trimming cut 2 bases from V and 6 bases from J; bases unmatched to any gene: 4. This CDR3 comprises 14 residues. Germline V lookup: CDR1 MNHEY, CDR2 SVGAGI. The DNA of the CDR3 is TGTGCCAGCAGTTACGGGACAGGGGACGTCGAGCAGTACTTC. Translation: CASSYGTGDVEQYF.

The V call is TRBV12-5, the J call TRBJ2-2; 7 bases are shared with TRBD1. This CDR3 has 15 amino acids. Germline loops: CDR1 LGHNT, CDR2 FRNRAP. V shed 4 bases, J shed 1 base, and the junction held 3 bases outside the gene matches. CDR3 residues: CASGSRTGNTGELFF. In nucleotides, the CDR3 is TGTGCTAGTGGTTCACGGACAGGGAACACCGGGGAGCTGTTTTTT. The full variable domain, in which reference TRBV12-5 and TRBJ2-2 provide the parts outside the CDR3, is DARVTQTPRHKVTEMGQEVTMRCQPILGHNTVFWYRQTMMQGLELLAYFRNRAPLDDSGMPKDRFSAEMPDATLATLKIQPSEPRDSAVYFCASGSRTGNTGELFFGEGSRLTVL.

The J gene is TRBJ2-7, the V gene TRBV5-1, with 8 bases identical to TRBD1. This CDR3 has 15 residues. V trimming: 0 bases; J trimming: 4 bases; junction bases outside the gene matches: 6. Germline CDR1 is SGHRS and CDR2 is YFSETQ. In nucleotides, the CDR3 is TGCGCCAGCAGCTTGGGGGGGACAGGAAAATACGAGCAGTACTTC. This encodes CASSLGGTGKYEQYF.